Included here is one T cell receptor (beta chain) sequence, with context. The target of this receptor is not known. No clone much larger than this one lies a single base away; base qualities are absent. The library was made by the immunoSEQ multiplex PCR assay. To provide template for TCR sequencing, every sample had RNA extracted and reverse transcribed into cDNA. First-strand cDNA was synthesized using SuperScript III with a 2:1 mix of oligo-dT and random hexamers. A synthetic immune receptor repertoire was used to assess amplification bias, and residual bias was removed computationally. In the source study's methods: Raw reads were preprocessed to remove errors, and CDR3 was defined by IMGT conventions from the conserved cysteine to phenylalanine. Clonality was computed by normalizing Shannon entropy by log2 of the number of productive unique TCRs and subtracting the result from 1. Whether scalp clones were CD4 or CD8 was inferred by matching scalp TCRbeta sequences against CD4 and CD8 repertoires sorted from blood. TCRdb limited this immuneACCESS table to in-frame rearrangements with V and J called. A share of clones is missing; checked studies link under half to unresolved V genes, and the rest is unexplained. V and J calls and clone size follow that table, whereas D and trimming were derived from the DNA. A total of about 110,000 clones appear in this sample, approximately 63% of them only once. In total, the top ten clones hold approximately 22% of the sample.

V and J lose 3 bases and 2 bases, and a span of 9 bases separates them. CDR1 and CDR2, per the germline V gene, are SGHTA and FQGNSA. Reading from cysteine to phenylalanine, the CDR3 counts 14 amino acids. Kept here is only the CDR3 DNA, which spans 42 bases and is read in frame from base 1. The data were taken from a study of CD8+ T cells in alopecia areata (dated by TCRdb to between 2017 and 2018). Context from the whole study: To study T cell clonal expansion in alopecia areata, the researchers applied high-throughput TCRbeta sequencing to both the C3H/HeJ mouse model and human patients. Scalp tissue and sorted CD4+ and CD8+ peripheral blood T cells from patchy and totalis/universalis alopecia areata patients and from healthy controls were covered by human TCRbeta sequencing. RNA was obtained with the PAXgene miRNA kit for fixed scalp, the miRNeasy kit for PBMCs, and the RNeasy kit for mouse skin. Scalp clonality was compared across normal scalp (n=4), patchy alopecia areata scalp (n=8), and alopecia totalis/universalis scalp (n=8). TCRbeta CDR3 regions were amplified by immunoSEQ multiplex PCR with 35 Vbeta forward and 13 Jbeta reverse primers.

General study outcomes and caveats: Compared with mice, TCR sequences shared between patients were less clear, possibly partly because of HLA diversity across the patient population. Resident alphabeta T cells in normal human skin are also sequenced, complicating scalp TCR repertoire analysis, unlike mouse skin dominated by gammadelta T cells. Compared with normal scalp, lesional scalp had higher clonality and more expanded CD8+ clones, particularly in alopecia totalis/universalis, a pattern that suggests antigenic drive.

PBMCs were separated by density centrifugation and stained for CD3, CD4 and CD8, after which CD4+ and CD8+ T cells were sorted on a FACSAria. Scalp biopsies and blood samples were obtained from unaffected controls. In this chain, TRBV7-2 is recombined with TRBJ2-3, with the D gene too uncertain to name. Sequencing used CD8+ T cells sorted from blood. The sequence came from a human donor in good health. The bases are TGTGCCAGCAGCTTTCTGGATGACACAGATACGCAGTATTTT. Its amino acids are CASSFLDDTDTQYF.